The present T cell receptor beta chain was sequenced within a study of blood T cell repertoires in COVID-19. About the research overall: COVID-19 samples from acute and convalescent phases originated in the United States, Italy and Spain. The cDNA or gDNA used as material had been derived from T cells, B-cell-depleted T cells, or PBMCs.

Sequencing used immunoSEQ multiplex PCR; TCRdb keeps in-frame clones, though not all of them. The sample holds around 200,000 clones, 75% to 85% seen once. This CDR3 is built from 14 residues. V was clipped by 3 bases and J by 0 bases, with 6 bases between them. Looked up from germline, CDR1 is MDHEN and CDR2 is SYDVKM. The sample taken for sequencing was PBMCs or T cells enriched from blood (not recorded which). The gene calls are TRBV28 and TRBJ1-5; D remains unclear. This clonotype was obtained from a middle-aged woman with acute COVID-19. For the CDR3, the DNA is TGTGCCAGCAGTTTCCGGTTTAGCAATCAGCCCCAGCATTTT. Its protein is CASSFRFSNQPQHF.